This T cell receptor beta chain emerged from a study of shared clonotypes between healthy human individuals. Study-level information: Per donor, CD8 memory used one plate, CD8 naive used two, CD4 memory used three and CD4 naive used three.

The CD4+ fraction was divided into a CD45RA+ naive subset and a CD45RA-negative memory subset. The DNA input per sorted-subset replicate PCR was roughly 210 ng, corresponding to roughly 31,000 T cell genomes. Per the study methods: ImmunoSEQ output lacked quality scores and full-length reads, limiting matched filtering. The method was immunoSEQ multiplex PCR; TCRdb's version includes in-frame clones alone and lacks a portion of them. That table is the source of V, J and clone size, and D and trimming were worked out from the DNA. In the table there are roughly 1,500,000 clones, approximately 98% of which are singletons. The length of the CDR3 is 15 residues. V lost 7 bases, J lost 8 bases, and 15 bases stayed unmatched. Germline loops: CDR1 ENHRY, CDR2 SYGVKD.

The sequenced material came from naive CD4+ T cells sorted from blood. Regarding subset: CD45RA+ positively selected. This sequence originates from a man between 25 and 39 years old in good health. The chain has TRBV10-3 and TRBJ1-2, with TRBD1 matching over 8 bases. The CDR3 nucleotides are TGTGCCATCAACGTAGGGACAGGAGGAATTGGGGGCTACACCTTC. Amino acids: CAINVGTGGIGGYTF.